The next 3 T cell receptor beta chains were all read from a single sample in a study of CD8 T cells in ankylosing spondylitis. Whole-study findings and limits: Ankylosing spondylitis blood appeared to carry a characteristic TCR beta motif of roughly 8 highly homologous variants.

These TCRs are of unknown antigen specificity. Each CDR3 protein gets one entry after TCRdb re-called the 5' RACE reads with MiXCR. The sample lists 450,000 or so distinct CDR3 sequences; around 26% were seen once. Material for sequencing was blood, either unsorted or a sorted T cell fraction (not recorded which). Receptor source: a male donor with ankylosing spondylitis.

V gene TRBV5-1 combines with J gene TRBJ1-2; possibly TRBD1 for D (6 bases). Between the trimmed V and J ends, which lost 4 bases and 4 bases, there was a span of 11 bases. Germline V gene data show CDR1 as SGHRS and CDR2 as YFSETQ. The CDR3 contains 13 residues. For the CDR3, the DNA is TGCGCCAGCAGCCTCCAGGGGAGCTATGGCTACACCTTC. It encodes CASSLQGSYGYTF.

This clonotype was recorded only once. The gene calls are TRBV7-9 and TRBJ1-5; TRBD1 matches 7 bases. After removal of 5 bases from V and 2 bases from J, the junction contained 12 bases not matched to a gene. The CDR3 has 17 residues. Germline lookup yields CDR1 SEHNR and CDR2 FQNEAQ (reference sequence). CDR3 protein: CASSPDRPTGGNQPQHF. The CDR3 DNA follows: TGTGCCAGCAGCCCGGACAGGCCCACGGGGGGCAATCAGCCCCAGCATTTT.

This clonotype was counted between two and nine times. The rearrangement joins TRBV7-2 to TRBJ2-2; possibly TRBD2 for D (7 bases). CDR1 and CDR2 from the germline V gene are SGHTA and FQGNSA. Trimming pared 5 bases from V and 1 base from J, leaving 14 bases between. The CDR3 totals 16 residues. Written as DNA, the CDR3 is TGTGCCAGCAGCACCAGGGGAGGGTGGAACACCGGGGAGCTGTTTTTT. This codes for CASSTRGGWNTGELFF.